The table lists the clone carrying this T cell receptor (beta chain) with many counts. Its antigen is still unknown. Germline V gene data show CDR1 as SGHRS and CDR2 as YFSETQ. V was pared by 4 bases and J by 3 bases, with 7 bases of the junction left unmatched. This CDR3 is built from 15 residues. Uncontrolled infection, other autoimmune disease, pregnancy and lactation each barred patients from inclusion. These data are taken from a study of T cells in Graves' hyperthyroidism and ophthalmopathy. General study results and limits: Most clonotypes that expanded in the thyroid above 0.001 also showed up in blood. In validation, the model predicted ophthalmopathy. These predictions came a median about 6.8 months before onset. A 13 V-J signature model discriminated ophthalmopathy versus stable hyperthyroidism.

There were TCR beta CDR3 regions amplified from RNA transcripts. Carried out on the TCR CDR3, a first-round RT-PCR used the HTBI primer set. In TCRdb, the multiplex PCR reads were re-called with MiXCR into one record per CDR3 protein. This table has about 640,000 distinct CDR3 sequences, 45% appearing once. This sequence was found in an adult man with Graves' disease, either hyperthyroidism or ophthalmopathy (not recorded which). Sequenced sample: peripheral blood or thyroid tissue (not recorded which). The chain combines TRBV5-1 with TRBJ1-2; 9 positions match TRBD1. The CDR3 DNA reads TGCGCCAGCAGCGTCGGGACAGGGTGGGACTATGGCTACACCTTC. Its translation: CASSVGTGWDYGYTF.